This T cell receptor (beta chain) appears in the sequencing data of a study of blood T cell repertoires in COVID-19. Looking at the study overall: Researchers got acute and convalescent COVID-19 samples from the United States, Italy and Spain.

Sequencing used immunoSEQ multiplex PCR; TCRdb keeps in-frame clones, though not all of them. The sample lists roughly 160,000 clones; more than 85% were seen once. This receptor was taken from a man in his late teens or twenties with acute or convalescent COVID-19. Sequencing was done on a sample of peripheral blood.

CDR3 loop: CASSPAGYYNEQFF. The CDR3, as DNA: TGTGCCAGCAGCCCAGCAGGGTACTACAATGAGCAGTTCTTC. The chain joins TRBV3-1 (or the pseudogene TRBV3-2) to TRBJ2-1; D is possibly TRBD1 (5 bases). The CDR3 has 14 residues. Germline V gives CDR1 LGHDT, CDR2 YNNKEL (reference sequence). V was pared by 4 bases and J by 3 bases, with 10 bases between.